The sequence of this T cell receptor (beta chain) was determined in a study of blood T cell repertoires in COVID-19. Generated by immunoSEQ multiplex PCR, the TCRdb table keeps only in-frame clones and is missing some. The sample has 200,000 to 300,000 clones; 81% are singletons. The material sequenced was peripheral blood. This TCR derives from a woman aged 80 or over with acute or convalescent COVID-19.

The CDR3 nucleotides are TGCGCCAGCAGCGGGACTAGCGGGCGCTACGAGCAGTACTTC. Translated: CASSGTSGRYEQYF. The chain couples TRBV5-1 to TRBJ2-7; 12 bases agree with TRBD2. Germline V gene lookup returns CDR1 SGHRS and CDR2 YFSETQ. The junction had 2 bases not matched to a gene; V was cut back by 4 bases and J by 3 bases. The CDR3 length is 14 residues.